One sample yielded the 22 T cell receptor beta chains listed below, sequenced in a study of OX40 agonist ivuxolimab in advanced cancers. Sequenced by immunoSEQ multiplex PCR; TCRdb stores in-frame clones only, minus some. The sample holds more than 80,000 clones; around nine tenths are singletons and the top ten take around 1.6%. The sample here was CD4+ or CD8+ T cells sorted from blood, taken in a trial of the OX40 agonist ivuxolimab. The receptors shown here come from an adult with an advanced solid tumor such as melanoma, head and neck, liver or kidney cancer.

V is TRBV2 and J is TRBJ1-6; 10 nucleotides align to TRBD1. Germline CDR1 reads SNHLY; CDR2 reads FYNNEI. This CDR3 contains 16 residues. J lost 7 bases, V lost 2 bases, and 5 bases had no gene match. The CDR3 coding sequence is TGTGCCAGCAGTGAACGACAGGGGGCATCAAATTCACCCCTCCACTTT. Its translation: CASSERQGASNSPLHF.

J is TRBJ2-1 and V is TRBV7-2; 12 nucleotides line up with TRBD2. The CDR3 has 17 amino acids. CDR1 and CDR2 (germline): SGHTA, FQGNSA. V gave up 1 base and J gave up 4 bases; unmatched junction bases: 5. DNA for the CDR3: TGTGCCAGCAGCTTAGGGGGACTAGCGGGTTCATACAATGAGCAGTTCTTC. Translating it yields CASSLGGLAGSYNEQFF.

The chain recombines TRBV5-1 with TRBJ2-1; 11 positions match TRBD2. The trim removed 0 bases at V and 7 bases at J, leaving 6 bases unmatched. The CDR3 covers 16 residues. Germline CDR1 SGHRS, CDR2 YFSETQ. CDR3 loop: CASSLVTSGGQNEQFF. CDR3 DNA: TGCGCCAGCAGCTTGGTAACTAGCGGGGGCCAGAATGAGCAGTTCTTC.

J is TRBJ2-7 and V is TRBV21-1; the table's D call, TRBD2, has no DNA check behind it. TRBV21-1 is a known pseudogene. The CDR3 totals 12 residues. The CDR3 nucleotides read TGTGCCAGCAGCAAACATGCGGGGGAGCAGTACTTC. It yields the protein CASSKHAGEQYF.

This clone was detected once. The rearrangement uses TRBV4-1 and TRBJ2-5, with unresolved D. CDR3 length: 11 residues. V lost 1 base and J lost 8, with 5 bases in between. Germline V CDR1 and CDR2: MGHRA, YSYEKL. Here the CDR3 DNA reads TGCGCCAGCAGCCAAGCACGTACCCAGTACTTC. This gives the protein CASSQARTQYF.

This chain joins TRBV7-2 and TRBJ1-2; 7 bases fit TRBD1. The germline CDR1 and CDR2 sequences are SGHTA and FQGNSA. The CDR3 spans 14 residues. V lost 3 bases, J lost 2 bases, and 3 bases stayed unmatched. CDR3 protein: CASSFAGQNYGYTF. The CDR3 bases are TGTGCCAGCAGCTTTGCGGGACAGAACTATGGCTACACCTTC.

CDR3 protein: CASSPTGTAGGETQYF. The CDR3, as DNA: TGTGCCAGCAGCCCCACCGGGACGGCGGGAGGAGAGACCCAGTACTTC. This chain links TRBV7-9 with TRBJ2-5; 8 bases match TRBD2. CDR3 length: 16 residues. V gave up 5 bases and J gave up 4 bases; unmatched junction bases: 12. Germline V gene sequence: CDR1 SEHNR, CDR2 FQNEAQ (reference sequence). Drawing the rest from reference TRBV7-9 and TRBJ2-5, the complete variable domain is DTGVSQNPRHKITKRGQNVTFRCDPISEHNRLYWYRQTLGQGPEFLTYFQNEAQLEKSRLLSDRFSAERPKGSFSTLEIQRTEQGDSAMYLCASSPTGTAGGETQYFGPGTRLLVL.

The rearrangement uses TRBV7-2 and TRBJ2-7; 11 bases are shared with TRBD1. The CDR3 totals 16 residues. The germline gives CDR1 SGHTA, CDR2 FQGNSA. The junction had 6 bases not matched to a gene; V was cut back by 5 bases and J by 0 bases. The CDR3 region has the DNA TGTGCCAGCAGCAAGCGGACAGGGGGCTCCTCCTACGAGCAGTACTTC. This codes for CASSKRTGGSSYEQYF.

V usage is TRBV29-1 and J usage is TRBJ1-5, with a weak D call TRBD1 (6 bases). This CDR3 contains 13 residues. Trimming stripped 2 bases from V and 5 bases from J, with 10 bases between. CDR1 is SQVTM, CDR2 ANQGSEA, per germline. For the CDR3, the DNA is TGCAGCGTTGAATACAGGGCGGATCAGCCCCAGCATTTT. Its protein is CSVEYRADQPQHF.

The chain couples TRBV2 to TRBJ2-4; 8 bases align to TRBD1. Germline trimming cut 8 bases from V and 1 base from J; bases unmatched to any gene: 10. CDR3 length equals 16 residues. Looked up from germline, CDR1 is SNHLY and CDR2 is FYNNEI. Here the CDR3 reads CASCSAGGDAKNIQYF. CDR3 coding DNA: TGTGCCAGCTGCTCCGCAGGGGGCGATGCCAAAAACATTCAGTACTTC.

Of note for this clone: Within the sample, other DNA sequences also encode this same CDR3. V is TRBV7-9 and J is TRBJ1-1; TRBD1 is a possible D gene (5 bases). With 2 bases removed from V and 5 bases from J, the gap between germline ends came to 9 bases. Per germline, CDR1 SEHNR and CDR2 FQNEAQ (reference sequence). The CDR3 consists of 13 residues. CDR3 loop: CASSLQGGTEAFF. The DNA of the CDR3 is TGTGCCAGCAGCTTACAGGGTGGGACTGAAGCTTTCTTT. Combining the CDR3 with reference TRBV7-9 and TRBJ1-1 gives the whole variable domain DTGVSQNPRHKITKRGQNVTFRCDPISEHNRLYWYRQTLGQGPEFLTYFQNEAQLEKSRLLSDRFSAERPKGSFSTLEIQRTEQGDSAMYLCASSLQGGTEAFFGQGTRLTVV.

This CDR3 reads CASSYGTGPYNEQFF. The CDR3 DNA reads TGCGCCAGCAGCTATGGGACAGGCCCCTACAATGAGCAGTTCTTC. The rearrangement joins TRBV5-1 to TRBJ2-1; TRBD1 aligns across 8 bases. The length of the CDR3 is 15 residues. The junction had 4 bases not matched to a gene; V was cut back by 3 bases and J by 2 bases. Germline CDR1 reads SGHRS; CDR2 reads YFSETQ.

J is TRBJ1-3 and V is TRBV10-1; D is ambiguous. The CDR3 is 16 amino acids. V was trimmed by 6 bases and J by 0 bases, leaving 15 bases between them. CDR1 WNHNN and CDR2 SYGVQD come from the germline V gene (reference sequence). CDR3 in amino acids: CASSAGGGLSGNTIYF. As DNA, the CDR3 is TGCGCCAGCAGCGCTGGTGGAGGACTCTCTGGAAACACCATATATTTT.

The chain links TRBV19 to TRBJ2-2, with 11 positions matching TRBD2. V was pared by 4 bases and J by 6 bases, with 4 bases of the junction left unmatched. This CDR3 has 15 amino acids. Per germline, CDR1 LNHDA and CDR2 SQIVND (reference sequence). The CDR3 reads CASSTASGGSGELFF. CDR3 DNA sequence: TGTGCCAGTAGTACGGCTAGCGGGGGGTCCGGGGAGCTGTTTTTT. Combining the CDR3 with reference TRBV19 and TRBJ2-2 gives the whole variable domain DGGITQSPKYLFRKEGQNVTLSCEQNLNHDAMYWYRQDPGQGLRLIYYSQIVNDFQKGDIAEGYSVSREKKESFPLTVTSAQKNPTAFYLCASSTASGGSGELFFGEGSRLTVL.

The J gene is TRBJ1-2, the V gene TRBV2; 9 bases align to TRBD1. V lost 6 bases to trimming and J lost 7 bases; unmatched junction nucleotides: 6. The CDR3 runs to 13 residues. Germline V lookup: CDR1 SNHLY, CDR2 FYNNEI. The CDR3 here is CASREDRGFGYTF. CDR3 bases: TGTGCCAGCAGGGAGGACAGGGGTTTTGGCTACACCTTC.

This rearrangement joins TRBV2 to TRBJ2-2; TRBD2 aligns across 9 bases. CDR3 length: 18 residues. With 5 bases clipped from V and 0 bases from J, the junction kept 10 bases outside the gene matches. Germline loops: CDR1 SNHLY, CDR2 FYNNEI. The CDR3 reads CASSLTSGRSANTGELFF. The CDR3, as DNA: TGTGCCAGCAGTTTGACTAGCGGCCGAAGCGCGAACACCGGGGAGCTGTTTTTT.

The chain employs TRBV19 and TRBJ2-7, with D perhaps matching TRBD1 or TRBD2 (6 bases each). CDR3 length: 14 residues. CDR1 is LNHDA, CDR2 SQIVND, per germline (reference sequence). Deletions cut 5 bases from V and 5 bases from J, with 16 bases between. CDR3 DNA: TGTGCCAGTAGTGCGAGAGGGGGGTTCCACGAGCAGTACTTC. Protein product: CASSARGGFHEQYF.

The V and J genes are TRBV7-3 and TRBJ1-2, with D maybe TRBD1 (6 bases). CDR3 length: 15 residues. Between the trimmed V and J ends, which lost 6 bases and 5 bases, there was a span of 19 bases. Germline CDR1 SGHTA, CDR2 FQGTGA. CDR3 residues: CASSLSRLQGYGYTF. CDR3 in DNA: TGTGCCAGCAGTTTGTCCCGCCTTCAGGGGTATGGCTACACCTTC.

This rearrangement joins TRBV19 to TRBJ1-6, with 8 positions matching TRBD1. CDR1 and CDR2 from the germline V gene are LNHDA and SQIVND (reference sequence). The CDR3 runs 16 residues. The V gene end was trimmed by 5 bases and the J gene end by 9 bases; junction bases not matched to a gene: 12. CDR3 in DNA: TGTGCCAGTAGTTCCCGCCGACAGGGGTATGCTTCACCCCTCCACTTT. This translates into CASSSRRQGYASPLHF.

As regards this clone: Other DNA sequences in the same sample also yield this CDR3. The CDR3 sequence is CASSLEGDYGYTF. The DNA of the CDR3 is TGCGCCAGCAGCTTGGAGGGGGACTATGGCTACACCTTC. This sequence joins TRBV5-1 and TRBJ1-2, with D possibly matching TRBD1 (6 bases). The CDR3 has 13 residues. With 0 bases removed from V and 3 bases from J, the gap between germline ends came to 6 bases. Germline V CDR1 and CDR2: SGHRS, YFSETQ.

The chain carries TRBV7-2 and TRBJ1-1; unclear D gene. CDR3 length equals 12 residues. Germline CDR1 reads SGHTA; CDR2 reads FQGNSA. V lost 3 bases to trimming and J lost 8 bases, with 10 bases between them. The CDR3 coding sequence is TGTGCCAGCAGCTTTGTGGGAGCCGAAGCTTTCTTT. This codes for CASSFVGAEAFF. Variable domain in full (rest from reference TRBV7-2 and TRBJ1-1): GAGVSQSPSNKVTEKGKDVELRCDPISGHTALYWYRQSLGQGLEFLIYFQGNSAPDKSGLPSDRFSAERTGGSVSTLTIQRTQQEDSAVYLCASSFVGAEAFFGQGTRLTVV.

On this clone: Distinct nucleotide sequences in the sample also encode this CDR3. V and J are TRBV5-1 and TRBJ2-3, with D perhaps being TRBD1 or TRBD2 (6 bases each). Trimming took off 1 base at V and 5 bases at J, with 14 bases between the two ends. CDR3 length: 15 amino acids. Germline assignment: CDR1 SGHRS and CDR2 YFSETQ. The CDR3 sequence: CASSLPGGNEDTQYF. The CDR3 nucleotides are TGCGCCAGCAGCTTGCCCGGGGGCAATGAAGATACGCAGTATTTT.